There are many counts of the clone carrying this TCR beta chain. Its matching antigen is unknown. Using RNA transcripts as the source, TCR beta CDR3 regions were amplified. The HTBI primer set drove a first-round RT-PCR of the TCR CDR3. MiXCR was run by TCRdb on the multiplex PCR reads, yielding one entry per CDR3 protein. The sample shows 250,000 or so distinct CDR3 sequences, about a sixth of them seen only once. This sample is part of a study of T cells in Graves' hyperthyroidism and ophthalmopathy. Overall study results and limits: Most clonotypes expanded in thyroid above 0.001 were likewise present in blood. For ophthalmopathy, model prediction preceded onset by a median about six months.

Active moderate-to-severe ophthalmopathy, Clinical Activity Score at least 3, NOSPECS at least 4, under 3 months' duration. The CDR3 is 17 residues long. Per germline, CDR1 SGDLS and CDR2 YYNGEE. The V segment lost 3 bases and the J segment 9 bases; nucleotides outside the gene matches: 10. The sequence came from a woman in her late teens or twenties with Graves' ophthalmopathy. The chain recombines TRBV9 with TRBJ2-1; 15 bases match TRBD2. The sample consisted of blood. The CDR3 is CASSAGTSGGPLSEQFF. For the CDR3, the DNA is TGTGCCAGCAGCGCCGGGACTAGCGGGGGGCCCCTGAGTGAGCAGTTCTTC.